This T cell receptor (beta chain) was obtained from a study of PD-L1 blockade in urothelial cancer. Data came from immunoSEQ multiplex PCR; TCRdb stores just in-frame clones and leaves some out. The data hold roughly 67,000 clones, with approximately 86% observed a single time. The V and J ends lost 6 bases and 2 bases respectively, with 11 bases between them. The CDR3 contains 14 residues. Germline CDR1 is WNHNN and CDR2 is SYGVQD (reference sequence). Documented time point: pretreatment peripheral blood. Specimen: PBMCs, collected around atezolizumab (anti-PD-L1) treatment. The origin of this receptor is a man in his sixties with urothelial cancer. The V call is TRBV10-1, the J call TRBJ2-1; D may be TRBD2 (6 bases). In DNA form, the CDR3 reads TGCGCCAGCAGGCCTGGCGGGGCCTACAATGAGCAGTTCTTC. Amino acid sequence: CASRPGGAYNEQFF.